This entry is about one T cell receptor (beta chain). Other nucleotide sequences in the sample specify the same CDR3. Trimming removed 1 base at V and 6 bases at J, with 9 bases between. This CDR3 is 13 amino acids long. In germline, CDR1 is GTSNPN, CDR2 SVGIG (reference sequence). Under the authors' procedure: Amplification of reference gene primers was used by the study to estimate nucleated cell counts. Some clones are missing from TCRdb's copy, which holds only in-frame ones; the method was immunoSEQ multiplex PCR. V and J calls and clone size are given by that table; D and trimming were obtained from the DNA. The sample includes about 200,000 clones, around 88% of them seen just once. These data originate in a study of blood T cell repertoires in COVID-19. Study at large: Some COVID-19 samples were acute and others convalescent; all came from the United States, Italy and Spain.

The source material was PBMCs or T cells enriched from blood (not recorded which). This sequence originates from a woman in her 30s who had been exposed to COVID-19. This chain connects TRBV30 to TRBJ1-4; tentative D call: TRBD1 (6 bases). This chain's CDR3 is CAWSGGHYEKLFF. Here the CDR3 DNA reads TGTGCCTGGAGTGGGGGACATTATGAAAAACTGTTTTTT.